A selection of T cell receptor beta chains follows, all from one sample in a study of T cell changes during pregnancy in multiple sclerosis. Assay: immunoSEQ multiplex PCR; the TCRdb copy retains only in-frame clones and omits some. The sample yields fewer than 150,000 clones, roughly 95% seen once. The material was peripheral blood, obtained after pregnancy. These receptors originate from a female donor with multiple sclerosis, enrolled in a pregnancy study. CDR3s include the opening cysteine and the closing phenylalanine or tryptophan. A D gene is named only where the DNA matches it firmly. The size field is filled for only some rows; it gives once, few, many or a size class.

>TRBV7-9|TRBD1|NA|TRBJ1-2
CAVPGQGREYGYTF
TGTGCCGTCCCGGGACAGGGGCGGGAGTATGGCTACACCTTC
>TRBV7-8|TRBD2|NA|TRBJ2-7
CASSSPPGAGGGHEQYF
TGTGCCAGCAGCTCCCCCCCGGGTGCGGGAGGGGGCCACGAGCAGTACTTC
>TRBV15|NA|NA|TRBJ1-2
CATSRALGQYGYTF
TGTGCCACCAGCAGAGCGCTTGGACAGTATGGCTACACCTTC
>TRBV28|TRBD1|NA|TRBJ2-5
CASSFGTGVGETQYF
TGTGCCAGCAGTTTTGGGACAGGGGTAGGCGAGACCCAGTACTTC
>TRBV15|NA|NA|TRBJ2-7
CATSRDEGVTSYEQYF
TGTGCCACCAGCAGAGATGAGGGAGTGACCTCCTACGAGCAGTACTTC
>TRBV7-9|NA|NA|TRBJ2-5
CASSLEAAGTQYF
TGTGCCAGCAGCTTAGAGGCGGCGGGGACCCAGTACTTC
>TRBV28|TRBD1|NA|TRBJ1-2
CASSWDRSDGYTF
TGTGCCAGCAGTTGGGACAGGTCCGATGGCTACACCTTC
>TRBV7-3|NA|NA|TRBJ2-3
CASSATAGRWADTQYF
TGTGCCAGCAGCGCAACTGCGGGCAGATGGGCAGATACGCAGTATTTT
>TRBV6-5|NA|NA|TRBJ1-5
CASSWAGQIESQHF
TGTGCCAGCAGCTGGGCAGGGCAGATAGAGTCCCAGCATTTT
>TRBV7-2|TRBD2|NA|TRBJ2-3
CASSLGAGGADTQYF
TGTGCCAGCAGCTTAGGGGCGGGAGGTGCGGATACGCAGTATTTT
>TRBV6-1|TRBD1|NA|TRBJ2-1
CASSEDRGNYNEQFF
TGTGCCAGCAGTGAGGACAGGGGGAACTACAATGAGCAGTTCTTC
>TRBV19|NA|NA|TRBJ1-5
CASSLYQTDNQPQHF
TGTGCCAGTAGTCTCTATCAGACAGACAATCAGCCCCAGCATTTT
>TRBV19|NA|NA|TRBJ1-1
CASSIGPGMNTEAFF
TGTGCCAGTAGTATTGGGCCAGGGATGAACACTGAAGCTTTCTTT
>TRBV7-3|TRBD2|NA|TRBJ2-2
CASSLTSGTSGELFF
TGTGCCAGCAGCTTGACTAGCGGGACCTCCGGGGAGCTGTTTTTT
>TRBV27|NA|NA|TRBJ2-7
CASRLRGGGGYEQYF
TGTGCCAGCAGACTTAGGGGGGGAGGGGGCTACGAGCAGTACTTC
>TRBV7-2|NA|NA|TRBJ2-7
CASSLRRDEQYF
TGTGCCAGCAGCTTACGACGGGACGAGCAGTACTTC
>TRBV14|TRBD1|NA|TRBJ2-7
CASSHLGQRPYEQYF
TGTGCCAGCAGCCATCTGGGACAGCGACCCTACGAGCAGTACTTC
>TRBV30|NA|few|TRBJ2-7
CAWSVGGSDYEQYF
TGTGCCTGGAGTGTAGGTGGCAGCGACTACGAGCAGTACTTC
>TRBV5-1|NA|NA|TRBJ2-5
CASSSSGHQETQYF
TGCGCCAGCAGCTCCTCAGGCCACCAAGAGACCCAGTACTTC
>TRBV7-2|TRBD2|NA|TRBJ2-3
CASSFPGQPSGRSYF
TGTGCCAGCAGCTTCCCAGGACAGCCTAGCGGGAGAAGTTATTTT
>TRBV5-1|NA|NA|TRBJ2-3
CASSYPRSGPGSADTQYF
TGCGCCAGCAGCTACCCAAGGAGCGGCCCCGGGAGCGCAGATACGCAGTATTTT
>TRBV13|TRBD1|NA|TRBJ2-7
CASSLPGQPNYEQYF
TGTGCCAGCAGCCTACCGGGACAGCCGAACTACGAGCAGTACTTC
>TRBV13|TRBD1|NA|TRBJ2-7
CASSLPGQTYEQYF
TGTGCCAGCAGCTTGCCGGGACAGACCTACGAGCAGTACTTC
>TRBV13|NA|NA|TRBJ2-5
CASSLDSQETQYF
TGTGCCAGCAGCTTAGACAGCCAAGAGACCCAGTACTTC
>TRBV11-2|TRBD1|NA|TRBJ2-7
CASSLQPSFGGTGGWEQYF
TGTGCCAGCAGCTTGCAACCCTCTTTTGGAGGCACAGGGGGCTGGGAGCAGTACTTC
>TRBV7-2|TRBD2|NA|TRBJ2-7
CASSPQILAGGSYEQYF
TGTGCCAGCAGCCCCCAAATACTAGCGGGAGGCTCCTACGAGCAGTACTTC
>TRBV6-5|TRBD2|NA|TRBJ2-1
CASIRTGGGLNEQFF
TGTGCCAGCATCCGTACGGGAGGGGGGTTGAATGAGCAGTTCTTC
>TRBV6-1|NA|NA|TRBJ1-5
CASNRQSNQPQHF
TGTGCCAGCAATAGACAGAGCAATCAGCCCCAGCATTTT
>TRBV6-1|NA|few|TRBJ2-2
CASRPPGQNTGELFF
TGTGCCAGCCGTCCCCCGGGACAAAACACCGGGGAGCTGTTTTTT
>TRBV7-9|NA|NA|TRBJ2-1
CASSPTSHNEQFF
TGTGCCAGCAGCCCCACTAGCCACAATGAGCAGTTCTTC
>TRBV28|NA|NA|TRBJ2-2
CASSFVQTNTGELFF
TGTGCCAGCAGTTTTGTCCAGACGAACACCGGGGAGCTGTTTTTT
>TRBV19|NA|NA|TRBJ2-5
CASSTPRGETQYF
TGTGCCAGTAGTACCCCCCGTGGCGAGACCCAGTACTTC
>TRBV7-8|TRBD2|NA|TRBJ2-7
CASSLGLAGVEQYF
TGTGCCAGCAGCTTAGGACTAGCGGGAGTCGAGCAGTACTTC
>TRBV5-1|NA|NA|TRBJ2-5
CASSLGTGIRETQYF
TGCGCCAGCAGCTTGGGCACAGGTATTCGAGAGACCCAGTACTTC
>TRBV27|TRBD2|NA|TRBJ2-3
CASSPARLAGLGDTQYF
TGTGCCAGCAGTCCCGCCCGACTAGCGGGACTGGGAGATACGCAGTATTTT
>TRBV4-1|TRBD2|NA|TRBJ2-1
CASSQVTAGVFNEQFF
TGCGCCAGCAGCCAAGTCACAGCGGGAGTTTTCAATGAGCAGTTCTTC
>TRBV4-3|NA|NA|TRBJ2-4
CASSPGTGGAKNIQYF
TGCGCCAGCAGCCCAGGGACTGGGGGAGCCAAAAACATTCAGTACTTC
>TRBV29-1|TRBD1|NA|TRBJ2-2
CSVATGGTGELFF
TGCAGCGTAGCGACAGGGGGCACCGGGGAGCTGTTTTTT
>TRBV7-9|NA|many|TRBJ2-1
CASTDSRTGGFYNEQFF
TGTGCCAGCACCGACTCGAGGACCGGGGGATTTTACAATGAGCAGTTCTTC
>TRBV5-4|NA|NA|TRBJ2-7
CASSLAFGGEQYF
TGTGCCAGCAGCTTGGCCTTCGGTGGCGAGCAGTACTTC
>TRBV7-9|NA|once|TRBJ1-5
CASSLRDHSNQPQHF
TGTGCCAGCAGCCTGCGGGACCATAGCAATCAGCCCCAGCATTTT
>TRBV5-1|NA|NA|TRBJ2-5
CASSITGGQETQYF
TGCGCCAGCAGCATAACAGGAGGGCAAGAGACCCAGTACTTC
>TRBV6-6|TRBD1|NA|TRBJ1-3
CASRHRQGASGNTIYF
TGTGCCAGCAGACATAGACAGGGGGCGTCAGGAAACACCATATATTTT
>TRBV28|TRBD1|NA|TRBJ1-5
CASSQKQGGGGNQPQHF
TGTGCCAGCAGTCAAAAACAGGGGGGAGGTGGCAATCAGCCCCAGCATTTT
>TRBV19|NA|NA|TRBJ2-7
CASSGKRPYEQYF
TGTGCCAGTAGCGGGAAACGTCCCTACGAGCAGTACTTC
>TRBV27|NA|once|TRBJ2-7
CASSSLGGAEQYF
TGTGCCAGCAGTTCCCTCGGAGGGGCCGAGCAGTACTTC
>TRBV6-1|TRBD1|few|TRBJ2-5
CASTRDRGRETQYF
TGTGCCAGCACCCGGGACAGGGGAAGGGAGACCCAGTACTTC
>TRBV7-8|NA|NA|TRBJ1-1
CASSLDGRDDTEAFF
TGTGCCAGCAGCTTAGATGGGAGGGATGACACTGAAGCTTTCTTT